A single sample is the source of the 23 T cell receptor beta chains below, sequenced in a study of shared clonotypes between healthy human individuals. Here immunoSEQ multiplex PCR was the method, and the copy in TCRdb shows in-frame clones only, minus some. Here the sample spans around 2.5 million clones, over 85% being singletons. Sequencing used naive CD4+ T cells from PBMCs. Subset: CD45RA+ positively selected. The receptors shown here come from a man younger than 35 in good health. Some clones in this sample may be carry-over from other donors' samples.

V is TRBV2 and J is TRBJ2-2; tentatively, D is TRBD2 (5 bases). CDR3 size: 16 residues. V was trimmed by 6 bases and J by 4 bases, leaving 18 bases between them. The germline CDR1 and CDR2 sequences are SNHLY and FYNNEI. In DNA form, the CDR3 reads TGTGCCAGCAGGCCCCGAGGGCTAGGAGGCACCGGGGAGCTGTTTTTT. This sequence encodes CASRPRGLGGTGELFF.

This clone was picked up one time. Written as DNA, the CDR3 is TGTGCCAGCAGCCCTCTGGAAGGGACCCAGCATTTT. Protein product: CASSPLEGTQHF. The gene calls are TRBV28 and TRBJ1-5; D uncertain. Germline V gene lookup returns CDR1 MDHEN and CDR2 SYDVKM. CDR3 length: 12 amino acids. The ends were cut back, 6 bases at V and 11 bases at J, with 14 bases in the middle.

Notes on this clone: Other nucleotide sequences from this sample produce the same CDR3. The chain carries TRBV29-1 and TRBJ2-5; 7 bases fit TRBD1. With 2 bases clipped from V and 4 bases from J, the junction kept 7 bases outside the gene matches. CDR3 size: 14 residues. CDR1 and CDR2 from the germline V gene are SQVTM and ANQGSEA. The CDR3 nucleotides read TGCAGCGTTGAATTTACAGGGGCCAGAGAGACCCAGTACTTC. Protein sequence: CSVEFTGARETQYF.

V usage is TRBV7-8 and J usage is TRBJ1-5; a weak D match, TRBD1 (5 bases). V was shortened by 3 bases and J by 3 bases, with 9 bases between the two germline ends. Germline lookup yields CDR1 SGHVS and CDR2 FQNEAQ. The CDR3 is made up of 14 amino acids. The CDR3 region has the DNA TGTGCCAGCAGCTTTGGGGGAAACAATCAGCCCCAGCATTTT. Translating gives CASSFGGNNQPQHF.

The chain uses TRBV5-4 and TRBJ1-2; D may be TRBD1 (5 bases). The V and J ends lost 0 bases and 7 bases respectively, with 10 bases between them. In germline, CDR1 is SGHNT, CDR2 YYREEE (reference sequence). The CDR3 length is 13 residues. CDR3 loop: CASSLVAGTGYTF. CDR3 DNA sequence: TGTGCCAGCAGCTTGGTGGCAGGGACTGGCTACACCTTC.

Details on this clone: The sample carries other DNA sequences with the same CDR3. The gene calls are TRBV10-3 and TRBJ2-1, with D tentatively TRBD2 (5 bases). Trimming removed 9 bases from V and 0 bases from J, with 12 bases in between. The CDR3 runs to 14 residues. Germline V gives CDR1 ENHRY, CDR2 SYGVKD. DNA of the CDR3: TGTGCCATAGAAAGCGGAAGCTCCTACAATGAGCAGTTCTTC. It translates to CAIESGSSYNEQFF.

The chain combines TRBV7-9 with TRBJ1-1, with 8 nucleotides matching TRBD1. This CDR3 has 18 amino acids. Germline CDR1 is SEHNR and CDR2 is FQNEAQ (reference sequence). With 3 bases clipped from V and 4 bases from J, the junction kept 16 bases outside the gene matches. In DNA form, the CDR3 reads TGTGCCAGCAGCTTGCGACTAGGCAGGGGGCTTTTTAGCACTGAAGCTTTCTTT. Its protein is CASSLRLGRGLFSTEAFF.

CDR3 sequence (DNA): TGTGCCAGCAGCTATCACGGGACCCGGAACAATGAGCAGTTCTTC. Encoded protein: CASSYHGTRNNEQFF. The gene calls are TRBV7-9 and TRBJ2-1; D could derive from TRBD1 or TRBD2 (5 bases each). From germline, CDR1 is SEHNR and CDR2 FQNEAQ (reference sequence). The ends were cut back, 4 bases at V and 5 bases at J, with 15 bases in the middle. This CDR3 is 15 amino acids long.

V and J are TRBV15 and TRBJ1-5, with D possibly TRBD1 on 5 matching bases. V lost 3 bases to trimming and J lost 4 bases, with 10 bases between them. The CDR3 has 14 residues. Germline V CDR1 and CDR2: LNHNV, YYDKDF (reference sequence). CDR3 DNA sequence: TGTGCCACCAGCAGCTTCCAGGGAAATCAGCCCCAGCATTTT. This sequence encodes CATSSFQGNQPQHF.

The CDR3 DNA reads TGTGCCAGCCGACTTGGGGGGCTGGGAAGCGAGCAGTACTTC. It yields the protein CASRLGGLGSEQYF. The chain joins TRBV5-6 to TRBJ2-7; perhaps D is TRBD1 or TRBD2 (6 bases each). Germline loops: CDR1 SGHDT, CDR2 YYEEEE. Trimming shortened V by 7 bases and J by 6 bases, and 20 bases separated the two germline ends. This CDR3 has 14 residues.

The chain employs TRBV19 and TRBJ2-7, with 11 nucleotides matching TRBD1. The trim removed 6 bases at V and 5 bases at J, leaving 9 bases unmatched. Germline V gene data show CDR1 as LNHDA and CDR2 as SQIVND (reference sequence). This CDR3 comprises 15 residues. CDR3 region: CASSSGTGGVNEQYF. The CDR3 DNA reads as TGTGCCAGTAGCTCCGGGACAGGGGGAGTCAACGAGCAGTACTTC.

The chain links TRBV30 to TRBJ1-6; possible D gene TRBD1, 5 bases. The CDR3 is made up of 14 amino acids. The germline V gene has CDR1 GTSNPN and CDR2 SVGIG (reference sequence). Trimming cost V 3 bases and J 6 bases, with 12 bases left between them. The chain's CDR3 is CAWRIRQTNSPLHF. CDR3 in DNA: TGTGCCTGGAGGATACGACAGACTAATTCACCCCTCCACTTT.

V is TRBV2 and J is TRBJ2-3; the D is unclear. Germline CDR1 is SNHLY and CDR2 is FYNNEI. The CDR3 has 15 residues. V gave up 8 bases and J gave up 0 bases, with 15 bases separating them. The CDR3: CASVQTPTSTDTQYF. In DNA, the CDR3 is TGTGCCAGCGTACAGACACCTACTAGCACAGATACGCAGTATTTT.

The V call is TRBV7-2, the J call TRBJ2-5; TRBD2 matches 7 bases. The J call may be in error: the DNA end matches TRBJ2-7 better. The germline V gene has CDR1 SGHTA and CDR2 FQGNSA. This CDR3 region has 15 residues. The CDR3 protein is CASSSRWGGSYEQYF. DNA of the CDR3: TGTGCCAGCAGCTCCCGATGGGGGGGCTCCTACGAGCAGTACTTC.

This clone has just one count. This chain joins TRBV6-1 and TRBJ1-4; the match to TRBD1 covers 7 bases. Losses at the gene ends were 6 bases for V and 7 bases for J; bases not matched to a gene: 8. Germline V gene data show CDR1 as MNHNS and CDR2 as SASEGT. CDR3 length equals 14 residues. This CDR3 is CASSQDRVSEKLFF. The DNA for the CDR3 is TGTGCCAGCAGCCAAGACAGGGTTAGTGAAAAACTGTTTTTT.

Of note for this clone: Its ends do not fully match the called genes, so a read error is possible. The chain links TRBV10-3 to TRBJ2-7; a weak D match, TRBD2 (5 bases). This CDR3 has 15 residues. Per germline, CDR1 ENHRY and CDR2 SYGVKD. The DNA of the CDR3 is TGTGCCATCAGTGAGTCGGTGTTGTTTGACTACGGGCAGTACTTC. Its protein product is CAISESVLFDYGQYF.

The V and J genes are TRBV6-6 and TRBJ2-2; 10 bases line up with TRBD1. CDR1 is MNHNY and CDR2 is SVGAGI in the germline V gene (reference sequence). With V trimmed by 2 bases and J by 3 bases, 3 bases remained unmatched. CDR3 length: 16 amino acids. The CDR3 protein is CASSYRTGGDTGELFF. The CDR3 bases are TGTGCCAGCAGTTACCGGACAGGGGGGGACACCGGGGAGCTGTTTTTT.

The rearrangement links TRBV29-1 to TRBJ2-5; 9 bases match TRBD1. CDR1 SQVTM and CDR2 ANQGSEA come from the germline V gene. The trim removed 6 bases at V and 1 base at J, leaving 6 bases unmatched. The CDR3 has 14 residues. CDR3 DNA sequence: TGCAGCGTAGGCCGGGACAGGGTCCAAGAGACCCAGTACTTC. Residues: CSVGRDRVQETQYF.

The chain couples TRBV7-3 to TRBJ2-2; 10 nucleotides line up with TRBD2. The CDR3 extends over 15 amino acids. The germline gives CDR1 SGHTA, CDR2 FQGTGA. Trimming at V came to 4 bases and at J to 3 bases, leaving 2 bases not matched to a gene. The CDR3 loop is CASSSLAGDTGELFF. The CDR3 DNA reads TGTGCCAGCAGCTCGCTAGCGGGAGACACCGGGGAGCTGTTTTTT. The complete variable domain, with remaining parts taken from reference TRBV7-3 and TRBJ2-2, reads GAGVSQTPSNKVTEKGKYVELRCDPISGHTALYWYRQSLGQGPEFLIYFQGTGAADDSGLPNDRFFAVRPEGSVSTLKIQRTERGDSAVYLCASSSLAGDTGELFFGEGSRLTVL.

V and J are TRBV6-1 and TRBJ1-4; the D is unclear. The V gene's germline CDR1 is MNHNS and CDR2 SASEGT. The CDR3 is 12 residues long. V gave up 6 bases and J gave up 6 bases, with 8 bases separating them. CDR3 sequence: CASSDDDEKLFF. The CDR3 nucleotides read TGTGCCAGCAGCGACGATGATGAAAAACTGTTTTTT.

This chain joins TRBV9 and TRBJ2-1; 7 nucleotides align to TRBD2. Germline CDR1 reads SGDLS; CDR2 reads YYNGEE. V dropped 0 bases and J dropped 4; count of bases not matched to a gene: 13. This CDR3 contains 18 residues. CDR3 nucleotides: TGTGCCAGCAGCGTAGAGTCCCTGGGGGGGAAGACTTACAATGAGCAGTTCTTC. Its translation is CASSVESLGGKTYNEQFF.

CDR3 coding DNA: TGTGCCAGCAGTGTAGGGACGGCTCCAGGGCCCCAGCATTTT. This translates into CASSVGTAPGPQHF. The gene calls are TRBV2 and TRBJ1-5; tentatively, D is TRBD1 (5 bases). The V gene lost 4 bases and the J gene lost 9 bases, with 16 bases spanning the gap. CDR3 length equals 14 residues. In germline, CDR1 is SNHLY, CDR2 FYNNEI.

This chain connects TRBV5-1 to TRBJ2-2, with D possibly being TRBD2 (6 bases). Looked up from germline, CDR1 is SGHRS and CDR2 is YFSETQ. There are 16 residues in the CDR3. V was clipped by 4 bases and J by 0 bases, with 13 bases between them. CDR3 residues: CASSQAGLTNTGELFF. In DNA, the CDR3 is TGCGCCAGCAGCCAAGCTGGACTAACGAACACCGGGGAGCTGTTTTTT.